This T cell receptor beta chain originates from a study of T cells in Graves' hyperthyroidism and ophthalmopathy. Broader study findings: Among thyroid clonotypes expanded above 0.001, most also appeared in blood.

Comments on this clonotype: The antigen is undetermined.

Researchers barred patients who had uncontrolled infection, other autoimmune disease, pregnancy or lactation. The TCR beta CDR3 regions underwent amplification using RNA transcripts as the source. The study used the HTBI primer set for a first-round RT-PCR of the TCR CDR3. Using its own MiXCR run on the multiplex PCR reads, TCRdb lists one record per CDR3 protein. In the table there are hundreds of thousands of distinct CDR3 sequences, 38% of which are singletons. Material: blood. The receptor comes from a man younger than 35 with Graves' hyperthyroidism.

The CDR3 coding sequence is TGTGCCAGCAGCTCGGATCAGGGACTAGCGGGAGAGCAGTACTTC. It yields the protein CASSSDQGLAGEQYF. This chain uses TRBV7-2 with TRBJ2-7, with 13 nucleotides matching TRBD2. This CDR3 has 15 amino acids. The J segment lost 7 bases and the V segment lost 4 bases, leaving 7 bases of the junction unmatched. Germline V lookup: CDR1 SGHTA, CDR2 FQGNSA.